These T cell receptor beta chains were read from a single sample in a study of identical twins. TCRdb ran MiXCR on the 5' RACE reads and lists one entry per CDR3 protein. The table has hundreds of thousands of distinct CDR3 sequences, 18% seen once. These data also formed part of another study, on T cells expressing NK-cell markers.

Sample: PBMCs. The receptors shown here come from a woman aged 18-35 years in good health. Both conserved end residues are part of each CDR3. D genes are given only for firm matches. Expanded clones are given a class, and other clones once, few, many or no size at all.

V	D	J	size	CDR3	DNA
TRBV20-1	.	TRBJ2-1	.	CSAHKDSTYNEQFF	TGCAGTGCCCACAAGGACTCGACCTACAATGAGCAGTTCTTC
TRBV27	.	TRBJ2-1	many	CASSLAGSVNEQFF	TGTGCCAGCAGTTTAGCGGGAAGTGTCAATGAGCAGTTCTTC
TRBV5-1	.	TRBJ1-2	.	CASSLTATSNYGYTF	TGCGCCAGCAGCTTGACGGCCACCTCTAACTATGGCTACACCTTC
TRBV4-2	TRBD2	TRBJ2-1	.	CASSHFGISGRAGDEQFF	TGTGCCAGCAGCCACTTTGGGATTAGCGGGAGGGCCGGTGATGAGCAGTTCTTC
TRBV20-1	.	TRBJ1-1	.	CSATRPAESKAFF	TGCAGTGCTACCCGCCCGGCCGAAAGTAAAGCTTTCTTT
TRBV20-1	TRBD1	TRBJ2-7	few	CSLASSGQLNEQYF	TGCAGTCTGGCCTCCTCGGGACAGTTGAACGAGCAGTACTTC
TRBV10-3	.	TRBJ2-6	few	CATRDFSGANVLTF	TGTGCCACCCGGGACTTCTCTGGGGCCAACGTCCTGACTTTC
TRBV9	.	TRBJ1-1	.	CASSVEGARMNTEAFF	TGTGCCAGCAGCGTAGAAGGGGCCCGGATGAACACTGAAGCTTTCTTT
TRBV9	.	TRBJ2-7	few	CASSVEGFSYEQYF	TGTGCCAGCAGCGTAGAGGGCTTCTCCTACGAGCAGTACTTC
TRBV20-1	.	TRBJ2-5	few	CSASGDDRGPEETQYF	TGCAGTGCTAGTGGGGACGACAGAGGGCCAGAAGAGACCCAGTACTTC